The sequence of this TCR beta chain was determined in a study of blood T cell repertoires in COVID-19. The overall study: COVID-19 samples collected from the United States, Italy and Spain covered acute and convalescent phases. In each case, the material was cDNA or gDNA derived from T cells, B-cell-depleted T cells, or PBMCs.

In the original analysis: Reference gene primer amplification in the assay estimated nucleated cell counts. TCRdb keeps only in-frame clones here, not all; method: immunoSEQ multiplex PCR. The D gene and trimming were derived from the DNA, and the V and J assignments and clone size from that table. Of 100,000 to 150,000 clones in the sample, 84% were seen once. CDR1 and CDR2 from the germline V gene are LNHDA and SQIVND (reference sequence). The CDR3 loop spans 14 amino acids. The ends were cut back, 6 bases at V and 0 bases at J, with 9 bases in the middle. This receptor was identified in a woman aged 25 to 39 who had recovered from COVID-19. The rearrangement uses TRBV19 and TRBJ2-1; possibly TRBD2 for D (6 bases). Sequenced: peripheral blood. The CDR3 protein is CASRSGGSYNEQFF. DNA of the CDR3: TGTGCCAGTAGATCCGGGGGCTCCTACAATGAGCAGTTCTTC.